The 12 T cell receptor beta chains in this list originate from one sample, sequenced in a study of early T cells in non-severe SARS-CoV-2 infection. TCRdb ran MiXCR on the 5' RACE reads and lists one entry per CDR3 protein. The repertoire holds under 35,000 distinct CDR3 sequences, with over 6.5% as singletons. The material sequenced was whole blood. The receptors stem from an adult who was a healthcare worker with PCR-confirmed SARS-CoV-2 infection or an uninfected control (not recorded which).

This clonotype has at least ten counts. The chain couples TRBV20-1 to TRBJ1-5; no firm D call. From germline, CDR1 is DFQATT and CDR2 SNEGSKA (reference sequence). Trimming left V 3 bases short and J 6 bases short, with 12 bases between. This CDR3 has 13 residues. This CDR3 is CSASQGWGQPQHF. Here the CDR3 DNA reads TGCAGTGCTAGTCAAGGGTGGGGTCAGCCCCAGCATTTT.

This clonotype was observed at least ten times. This rearrangement joins TRBV27 to TRBJ2-3, with TRBD2 identical over 8 bases. The CDR3 is 14 residues long. The germline gives CDR1 MNHEY, CDR2 SMNVEV (reference sequence). The V and J ends lost 5 bases and 2 bases, in that order; junction bases with no gene match: 3. CDR3 region: CASSREGYTDTQYF. The CDR3 nucleotides are TGTGCCAGCAGTCGGGAGGGGTACACAGATACGCAGTATTTT.

The table lists this clonotype with many counts. This sequence joins TRBV11-2 and TRBJ2-7, with D perhaps matching TRBD1 (6 bases). Germline CDR1 reads SGHAT; CDR2 reads FQNNGV. Trimming shortened V by 1 base and J by 4 bases, and 14 bases separated the two germline ends. The length of the CDR3 is 15 residues. CDR3 in amino acids: CASSLARDTPYEQYF. CDR3 DNA: TGTGCCAGCAGCTTAGCTAGGGACACACCATACGAGCAGTACTTC.

This clonotype has a count of ten or more. The CDR3 nucleotides read TGTGCCAGCAGCGTGATAGCGGGAGCTCCAGATACGCAGTATTTT. Translating gives CASSVIAGAPDTQYF. This rearrangement joins TRBV9 to TRBJ2-3; 9 bases match TRBD2. The CDR3 totals 15 residues. V shed 2 bases, J shed 4 bases, and the junction held 5 bases outside the gene matches. Germline V CDR1 and CDR2: SGDLS, YYNGEE. The full variable domain, in which reference TRBV9 and TRBJ2-3 provide the parts outside the CDR3, is DSGVTQTPKHLITATGQRVTLRCSPRSGDLSVYWYQQSLDQGLQFLIQYYNGEERAKGNILERFSAQQFPDLHSELNLSSLELGDSALYFCASSVIAGAPDTQYFGPGTRLTVL.

This clonotype showed up many times. The genes are TRBV20-1 and TRBJ2-7; 13 positions match TRBD2. V trimming: 0 bases; J trimming: 6 bases; junction bases outside the gene matches: 8. Germline CDR1 and CDR2: DFQATT and SNEGSKA (reference sequence). The CDR3 spans 16 residues. CDR3 nucleotide sequence: TGCAGTGCTAGAGATGCAGGACTAGCGGGAGTGCCCGAGCAGTACTTC. This gives the protein CSARDAGLAGVPEQYF.

This clonotype was seen ten or more times. CDR3 DNA: TGTGCCAGCAGTTTGGACAGTAACAATGAGCAGTTCTTC. Protein product: CASSLDSNNEQFF. This chain uses TRBV28 with TRBJ2-1; perhaps TRBD1 as D (6 bases). The CDR3 is 13 amino acids. Trimming left V 3 bases short and J 5 bases short, with 8 bases between. CDR1 and CDR2 (germline): MDHEN, SYDVKM.

This clonotype was seen repeatedly, ten times or more. The chain employs TRBV5-1 and TRBJ2-2, with no clear D. The length of the CDR3 is 16 residues. The ends were cut back, 0 bases at V and 3 bases at J, with 12 bases in the middle. Germline V gene data show CDR1 as SGHRS and CDR2 as YFSETQ. CDR3 sequence reads: CASSLGSEVDTGELFF. The DNA of the CDR3 is TGCGCCAGCAGCTTGGGATCCGAAGTAGACACCGGGGAGCTGTTTTTT. The full variable domain, its missing parts supplied by reference TRBV5-1 and TRBJ2-2, is KAGVTQTPRYLIKTRGQQVTLSCSPISGHRSVSWYQQTPGQGLQFLFEYFSETQRNKGNFPGRFSGRQFSNSRSEMNVSTLELGDSALYLCASSLGSEVDTGELFFGEGSRLTVL.

This clonotype was seen many times. The rearrangement joins TRBV4-2 to TRBJ1-6; D unclear. In germline, CDR1 is LGHNA, CDR2 YNFKEQ. CDR3 length equals 13 residues. Trimming pared 1 base from V and 9 bases from J, leaving 7 bases between. The CDR3 loop reads CASSQVPRSPLHF. The DNA for the CDR3 is TGTGCCAGCAGCCAAGTCCCCCGTTCACCCCTCCACTTT.

The sample holds many counts of this clonotype. The genes are TRBV25-1 and TRBJ1-1; D is possibly TRBD1 (6 bases). Germline V gives CDR1 MGHDK, CDR2 SYGVNS. V was pared by 2 bases and J by 3 bases, with 10 bases between. This CDR3 has 14 amino acids. The CDR3 sequence: CASSEGRGHTEAFF. The DNA of the CDR3 is TGTGCCAGCAGTGAAGGCCGGGGGCACACTGAAGCTTTCTTT.

This clonotype was picked up a small number of times. The chain is built from TRBV27 and TRBJ1-2, with D perhaps TRBD1 (6 bases). Looked up from germline, CDR1 is MNHEY and CDR2 is SMNVEV (reference sequence). The CDR3 runs 13 residues. V was cut by 8 bases and J by 4 bases, with 14 bases left in between. CDR3 region: CASSPQGTYGYTF. The DNA for the CDR3 is TGTGCCAGCTCCCCGCAGGGGACCTATGGCTACACCTTC.

This clonotype was observed at least ten times. The CDR3 coding sequence is TGTGCCATCACCGAGGGGAGGGGAGAGACCCAGTACTTC. This translates into CAITEGRGETQYF. The chain combines TRBV10-3 with TRBJ2-5; 7 bases line up with TRBD2. The CDR3 consists of 13 residues. CDR1 and CDR2 (germline): ENHRY, SYGVKD. V shed 7 bases and J 4 bases; nucleotides not matched to a gene: 6.

A remark on this clonotype: This may be a read error: a much more frequent sequence differs by one nucleotide. The V gene is TRBV3-1, the J gene TRBJ1-1; no definite D call. Germline V gene lookup returns CDR1 LGHDT and CDR2 YNNKEL (reference sequence). The CDR3 has 13 residues. CDR3 protein: CASSQVIDTEAYF. CDR3 bases: TGTGCCAGCAGCCAAGTAATTGATACTGAAGCTTACTTT.